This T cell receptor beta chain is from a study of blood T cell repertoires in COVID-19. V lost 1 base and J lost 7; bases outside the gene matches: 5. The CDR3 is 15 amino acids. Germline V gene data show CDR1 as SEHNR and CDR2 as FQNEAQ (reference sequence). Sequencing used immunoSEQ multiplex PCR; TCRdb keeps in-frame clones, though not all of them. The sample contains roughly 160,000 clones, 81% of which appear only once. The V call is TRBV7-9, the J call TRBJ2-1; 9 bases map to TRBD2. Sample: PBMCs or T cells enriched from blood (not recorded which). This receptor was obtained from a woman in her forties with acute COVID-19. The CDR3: CASSLGSGSLNEQFF. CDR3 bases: TGTGCCAGCAGCTTAGGTAGCGGGAGTCTTAATGAGCAGTTCTTC. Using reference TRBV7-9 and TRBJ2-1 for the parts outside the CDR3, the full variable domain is DTGVSQNPRHKITKRGQNVTFRCDPISEHNRLYWYRQTLGQGPEFLTYFQNEAQLEKSRLLSDRFSAERPKGSFSTLEIQRTEQGDSAMYLCASSLGSGSLNEQFFGPGTRLTVL.